The following is a T cell receptor beta chain sequence with its context. A few counts support this clonotype. Its specific antigen is unknown. The input lacks base qualities; no much larger clone sits a single base away. The record originates from a study of T cell repertoires in cytomegalovirus infection (dated by TCRdb to about 2019). Turning to the overall study: Because public TCR beta signatures pointed to carriage of CMV infection together with the matching HLA type, the HLA type of each donor mattered for the analysis.

Data came from an Illumina HiSeq 1500. TCRdb trimmed public reads at Q25 via fastp, called clones via MiXCR and kept in-frame beta chains. Entries that share a CDR3 protein sequence are merged under the most common genes and DNA. Here the sample has about 450,000 distinct CDR3 sequences; 31% occur a single time. Around 15% of the sample rests with the top ten. Points the paper makes about the study in general: The ex vivo response was dominated by HLA-C-restricted CMV-specific TCR beta clonotypes, which also provided the single most frequent clonotype in two of eight donors. In both this cohort and an independent roughly 400-donor cohort, the cumulative frequency of public TCR beta family members distinguished carriers of CMV infection plus the relevant HLA type.

From cysteine to phenylalanine, the CDR3 is 13 amino acids long. Kept here is only the CDR3 DNA, which spans 39 bases and is read in frame from base 1. For this chain, trimming is 3 bases at the V end and 7 bases at the J end, and the number of junction bases without a gene match is 2. Sequenced: PBMCs. The receptor was isolated from a human donor in good health (CMV status not recorded). Some clones in this sample may be carry-over from other donors' samples. The chain is encoded by TRBV12-3 or TRBV12-4 joined to TRBJ2-1; 8 junctional bases match TRBD2. Read as DNA, the sequence is TGTGCCAGCAGTTTCGGGGGGGCTAATGAGCAGTTCTTC. Its amino acids are CASSFGGANEQFF.